This T cell receptor (beta chain) was retrieved from a study of spatial heterogeneity in lung cancer. Whole-study results and caveats: Blood showed ubiquitous tumor TCRs more often at resection than at routine follow-up.

Single TCR cDNA molecules each had their own unique molecular identifier. TCRdb passed the 5' RACE reads through MiXCR, listing each CDR3 protein once. The sample has tens of thousands of distinct CDR3 sequences; roughly 12% are singletons. Comment on this clonotype: As yet, its antigen is unknown.

Germline CDR1 reads SNHLY; CDR2 reads FYNNEI. The CDR3 is 14 residues long. Trimming left V 1 base short and J 7 bases short, with 13 bases between. Time point: sample taken at primary tumor resection. Sequencing covered unsorted whole RNA taken from tumor, nontumor lung or frozen PBMC. The chain combines TRBV2 with TRBJ1-2; D is undetermined. This TCR was sampled from a male donor with early-stage non-small cell lung cancer. Here the sequenced sample was PBMCs, taken at surgery. As DNA, the CDR3 is TGTGCCAGCAGTGAAGGGGTCAACGTGGCTGGCTACACCTTC. This codes for CASSEGVNVAGYTF. Using reference TRBV2 and TRBJ1-2 for the parts outside the CDR3, the full variable domain is EPEVTQTPSHQVTQMGQEVILRCVPISNHLYFYWYRQILGQKVEFLVSFYNNEISEKSEIFDDQFSVERPDGSNFTLKIRSTKLEDSAMYFCASSEGVNVAGYTFGSGTRLTVV.